Listed below are T cell receptor beta chains from one sample, sequenced in a study of cytotoxic CD8 clonotypes in ibrutinib-treated CLL. The table came from immunoSEQ multiplex PCR; TCRdb's copy has only in-frame clones and leaves some out. The sample yields around 330,000 clones, roughly two thirds seen once. The source material was PBMCs, sampled after 36 months of ibrutinib treatment. The receptors were gathered from a human donor with chronic lymphocytic leukemia. Each CDR3 is given with its conserved first and last residue. Each record gives: D gene, CDR3 length, V gene, clone size, J gene, CDR3 protein, CDR3 DNA. D genes are given only for firm matches. Size is stated for part of the rows, as once, few or many counts, or as a class when the clone is expanded.

>NA|14|TRBV7-9|few|TRBJ2-5
CASSKPTGLKTQYF
TGTGCCAGCAGCAAACCCACAGGGTTGAAGACCCAGTACTTC
>NA|13|TRBV6-5|NA|TRBJ1-6
CASGAAYNSPLHF
TGTGCCAGCGGGGCAGCGTATAATTCACCCCTCCACTTT
>NA|13|TRBV29-1|NA|TRBJ1-1
CSVEGNLNTEAFF
TGCAGCGTTGAAGGGAACTTGAACACTGAAGCTTTCTTT
>TRBD2|18|TRBV7-9|NA|TRBJ2-5
CASSLALGTSGSFVTQYF
TGTGCCAGCAGCTTAGCCCTAGGGACTAGCGGGAGCTTTGTGACCCAGTACTTC
>TRBD1|14|TRBV6-6|NA|TRBJ2-7
CASSYETGDYEQYF
TGTGCCAGCAGTTACGAGACAGGGGACTACGAGCAGTACTTC
>TRBD1|13|TRBV5-1|once|TRBJ2-5
CASAKGAGETQYF
TGCGCCAGCGCAAAGGGGGCAGGAGAGACCCAGTACTTC
>NA|14|TRBV11-3|NA|TRBJ2-3
CASSFDARADTQYF
TGTGCCAGCAGCTTCGACGCACGAGCAGATACGCAGTATTTT
>NA|14|TRBV6-5|few|TRBJ1-2
CASSYGWDLGGYTF
TGTGCCAGCAGTTACGGGTGGGACTTGGGGGGCTACACCTTC
>NA|12|TRBV28|NA|TRBJ1-1
CASGRVNTEAFF
TGTGCCAGCGGTCGGGTGAACACTGAAGCTTTCTTT
>NA|12|TRBV27|NA|TRBJ2-5
CASSSCQETQYF
TGTGCCAGCAGTTCATGTCAGGAGACCCAGTACTTC
>NA|11|TRBV30|NA|TRBJ1-5
CAWAGNQPQHF
TGTGCCTGGGCCGGGAATCAGCCCCAGCATTTT
>NA|15|TRBV9|NA|TRBJ2-7
CASSVGSTPNYEQYF
TGTGCCAGCAGCGTGGGATCGACACCCAACTACGAGCAGTACTTC
>TRBD1|15|TRBV5-1|NA|TRBJ1-4
CASSLETGGGEKLFF
TGCGCCAGCAGCTTGGAGACAGGGGGCGGAGAAAAACTGTTTTTT
>NA|15|TRBV6-5|NA|TRBJ1-6
CASSYASTGNSPLHF
TGTGCCAGCAGTTACGCCTCCACGGGCAATTCACCCCTCCACTTT
>TRBD1|13|TRBV6-1|NA|TRBJ1-2
CASSRDRSLGYTF
TGTGCCAGCAGTAGGGACAGGTCCCTTGGCTACACCTTC
>NA|13|TRBV7-3|NA|TRBJ2-1
CASSQDPVNEQFF
TGTGCCAGCAGCCAAGATCCTGTCAATGAGCAGTTCTTC
>NA|11|TRBV2|NA|TRBJ2-3
CAGRALDTQYF
TGTGCCGGTCGGGCTTTAGATACGCAGTATTTT
>NA|11|TRBV7-8|NA|TRBJ2-7
CASSPFREQYF
TGTGCCAGCAGTCCCTTTCGCGAGCAGTACTTC
>NA|13|TRBV9|few|TRBJ2-5
CASSVGGHETQYF
TGTGCCAGCAGCGTTGGAGGCCACGAGACCCAGTACTTC
>NA|13|TRBV6-5|NA|TRBJ2-1
CASSYWLWQYGFF
TGTGCCAGCAGTTACTGGTTGTGGCAGTATGGGTTCTTC
>NA|14|TRBV7-6|NA|TRBJ2-2
CASSLGRDTGELFF
TGTGCCAGCAGCTTAGGCAGGGACACCGGGGAGCTGTTTTTT
>NA|10|TRBV2|few|TRBJ2-1
CASSDGEQFF
TGTGCCAGCAGTGACGGTGAGCAGTTCTTC
>NA|15|TRBV7-3|few|TRBJ2-1
CASSPPGALYNEQFF
TGTGCCAGCAGTCCCCCGGGGGCCCTTTACAATGAGCAGTTCTTC
>TRBD1|14|TRBV6-5|NA|TRBJ1-6
CASTPRQGDSPLHF
TGTGCCAGCACTCCCAGACAGGGGGATTCACCCCTCCACTTT
>NA|13|TRBV5-6|few|TRBJ2-7
CASSLVDSYEQYF
TGTGCCAGCAGCTTGGTTGACTCCTACGAGCAGTACTTC
>TRBD1|15|TRBV7-6|NA|TRBJ1-2
CASSLGAQGAGGYTF
TGTGCCAGCAGCTTAGGGGCCCAGGGGGCGGGTGGCTACACCTTC
>NA|13|TRBV13|NA|TRBJ2-7
CASSLGGTYEQYF
TGTGCCAGCAGCTTAGGCGGGACCTACGAGCAGTACTTC
>NA|12|TRBV7-8|NA|TRBJ2-3
CASSSWRDTQYF
TGTGCCAGCAGCTCGTGGAGGGATACGCAGTATTTT
>TRBD2|15|TRBV7-2|NA|TRBJ2-7
CASSLGLAGLYEQYF
TGTGCCAGCAGCTTAGGACTAGCGGGCCTCTACGAGCAGTACTTC
>NA|16|TRBV18|NA|TRBJ1-3
CASSPQGLQIGNTIYF
TGTGCCAGCTCACCACAAGGCCTGCAAATTGGAAACACCATATATTTT
>TRBD1|15|TRBV6-6|NA|TRBJ2-7
CASSYPGTGLHEQYF
TGTGCCAGCAGTTATCCCGGGACAGGGTTACACGAGCAGTACTTC
>NA|14|TRBV9|NA|TRBJ2-2
CASSPRSEGGELFF
TGTGCCAGCAGCCCCCGGTCCGAGGGCGGGGAGCTGTTTTTT
>NA|15|TRBV4-1|NA|TRBJ1-2
CASSQAPLSGDGYTF
TGCGCCAGCAGCCAGGCGCCCCTCTCTGGGGATGGCTACACCTTC
>TRBD2|15|TRBV5-1|NA|TRBJ2-7
CASSPWASGTIEQYF
TGCGCCAGCAGCCCGTGGGCTAGCGGGACCATTGAACAGTACTTC
>TRBD1|14|TRBV10-3|NA|TRBJ2-2
CAIRAGQGAGELFF
TGTGCCATCAGAGCGGGACAGGGTGCCGGGGAGCTGTTTTTT
>NA|13|TRBV4-1|few|TRBJ1-5
CASSQDIRQPQHF
TGCGCCAGCAGCCAAGATATCAGGCAGCCCCAGCATTTT
>NA|15|TRBV27|NA|TRBJ2-7
CASSPQWAISYEQYF
TGTGCCAGCAGTCCCCAGTGGGCGATCTCCTACGAGCAGTACTTC
>NA|16|TRBV4-1|NA|TRBJ2-7
CASSQDRGGWEGEQYF
TGCGCCAGCAGCCAAGATCGTGGCGGCTGGGAAGGGGAGCAGTACTTC
>TRBD1|16|TRBV5-8|NA|TRBJ2-5
CASRHLTGGRLETQYF
TGTGCCAGCAGACACCTCACAGGGGGACGATTGGAGACCCAGTACTTC
>TRBD2|16|TRBV2|NA|TRBJ2-5
CASTRGTGLATGTQYF
TGTGCCAGCACCCGGGGTACGGGACTAGCGACCGGGACCCAGTACTTC
>TRBD1|15|TRBV5-4|NA|TRBJ2-7
CASSLPTGNSYEQYF
TGTGCCAGCAGCTTGCCGACAGGGAACTCCTACGAGCAGTACTTC
>NA|16|TRBV11-2|once|TRBJ1-4
CASSLGPHWVNEKLFF
TGTGCCAGCAGCTTGGGGCCTCATTGGGTTAATGAAAAACTGTTTTTT
>NA|15|TRBV4-1|NA|TRBJ1-4
CASSQAGQWDEKLFF
TGCGCCAGCAGCCAAGCCGGACAGTGGGATGAAAAACTGTTTTTT
>NA|19|TRBV7-8|NA|TRBJ1-3
CASSYYPPTGSLSGNTIYF
TGTGCCAGCAGCTATTACCCACCAACAGGGTCACTATCTGGAAACACCATATATTTT
>NA|15|TRBV28|NA|TRBJ2-5
CASRGGAGDQQTQYF
TGTGCCAGCAGAGGGGGGGCGGGGGACCAGCAGACCCAGTACTTC
>TRBD1|13|TRBV11-2|NA|TRBJ2-7
CASSLIGGGEQYF
TGTGCCAGCAGCTTAATAGGGGGCGGCGAGCAGTACTTC
>TRBD1|15|TRBV9|few|TRBJ1-2
CASSLRTGGVYGYTF
TGTGCCAGCAGCCTCCGGACAGGGGGGGTGTATGGCTACACCTTC
>TRBD1|14|TRBV5-1|NA|TRBJ1-5
CASSLSGGDQPQHF
TGCGCCAGCAGCTTGTCAGGGGGAGATCAGCCCCAGCATTTT
>TRBD1|11|TRBV2|once|TRBJ2-7
CAIWDSYEQYF
TGTGCCATCTGGGACAGCTACGAGCAGTACTTC
>TRBD1|13|TRBV4-1|NA|TRBJ2-1
CASSHDRQGEQFF
TGCGCCAGCAGCCACGACCGACAGGGCGAGCAGTTCTTC
>TRBD2|13|TRBV28|few|TRBJ2-5
CASSGLAQETQYF
TGTGCCAGCAGCGGACTAGCCCAAGAGACCCAGTACTTC
>TRBD1|13|TRBV5-4|NA|TRBJ1-2
CASSSTGRYGYTF
TGTGCCAGCAGCTCGACAGGGCGCTATGGCTACACCTTC
>NA|15|TRBV27|NA|TRBJ2-6
CASRRGGQGANVLTF
TGTGCCAGCAGAAGAGGAGGTCAGGGGGCCAACGTCCTGACTTTC
>NA|13|TRBV25-1|NA|TRBJ1-3
CASSGGRGNTIYF
TGTGCCAGCAGCGGGGGGCGCGGAAACACCATATATTTT
>NA|13|TRBV18|NA|TRBJ2-2
CASSADSFGELFF
TGTGCCAGCTCAGCGGACAGCTTCGGGGAGCTGTTTTTT
>NA|12|TRBV5-4|few|TRBJ2-7
CASSVVGNEQYF
TGTGCCAGCAGCGTTGTCGGGAACGAGCAGTACTTC
>NA|12|TRBV28|NA|TRBJ2-7
CASSLGGHEQYF
TGTGCCAGCAGTTTAGGGGGCCACGAGCAGTACTTC
>TRBD1|17|TRBV5-5|NA|TRBJ2-5
CASSSGQGWGYQETQYF
TGTGCCAGCAGCTCGGGACAGGGCTGGGGCTACCAAGAGACCCAGTACTTC
>NA|13|TRBV10-2|NA|TRBJ2-1
CASSAHGINEQFF
TGCGCCAGCAGTGCCCATGGTATAAATGAGCAGTTCTTC
>TRBD1|13|TRBV7-8|NA|TRBJ2-1
CASSLVPGQLCVF
TGTGCCAGCAGCTTAGTTCCGGGACAGTTGTGTGTCTTC